A selection of T cell receptor beta chains follows, all from one sample in a study of T cell repertoires in cytomegalovirus infection. In TCRdb, the reads were re-called with MiXCR into one record per CDR3 protein. Altogether about 260,000 distinct CDR3 sequences are present, about 13% being singletons, with the ten largest covering 7.5% to 10%. Sequenced input: PBMCs. The receptors were gathered from a human donor in good health (CMV status not recorded). Some clones in this sample may be carry-over from other donors' samples. Both conserved end residues are part of each CDR3. A D gene is named only where the DNA matches it firmly. Where a row states a size, it is once, few, many or the class of an expanded clone; other rows omit it.

CDR3,DNA,size,J,V,D
CSVDSGQGVFVPGKLFF,TGCAGCGTTGACTCGGGACAGGGGGTCTTTGTACCCGGGAAACTGTTTTTT,few,TRBJ1-4,TRBV29-1,TRBD1
CASTFGLAVLHF,TGTGCCAGCACCTTTGGACTTGCCGTTTTGCATTTT,many,TRBJ1-3,TRBV7-2,-
CASSFYSGRVPEQYF,TGTGCCAGCAGCTTCTATAGCGGGAGGGTTCCCGAGCAGTACTTC,many,TRBJ2-7,TRBV7-2,TRBD2
CASRIDRGEGYTF,TGTGCCAGCAGGATCGACAGGGGCGAGGGCTACACCTTC,-,TRBJ1-2,TRBV6-2/TRBV6-3,TRBD1
CASSVRTGYHYGYTF,TGTGCCAGCAGCGTGAGGACAGGGTACCACTATGGCTACACCTTC,few,TRBJ1-2,TRBV3-1,TRBD1
CASSLVLAGEAYEQYF,TGTGCCAGCAGCTTAGTGTTGGCAGGGGAGGCCTACGAGCAGTACTTC,few,TRBJ2-7,TRBV7-9,-
CATSQTGGETQYF,TGTGCCACCAGCCAGACAGGGGGAGAGACCCAGTACTTC,many,TRBJ2-5,TRBV15,TRBD1
CASSSDRVNTEAFF,TGTGCCAGCAGTTCCGACAGGGTGAACACTGAAGCTTTCTTT,few,TRBJ1-1,TRBV12-3/TRBV12-4,TRBD1
CASSQDPGVTDTQYF,TGTGCCAGCAGCCAAGATCCGGGGGTCACAGATACGCAGTATTTT,-,TRBJ2-3,TRBV4-1,-
CASSLVVAGGGEQYF,TGTGCCAGCAGCTTAGTTGTAGCGGGAGGGGGGGAGCAGTACTTC,many,TRBJ2-7,TRBV7-2,TRBD2
CATSRYGQGGYGYTF,TGTGCCACCAGCAGATACGGACAGGGTGGATATGGCTACACCTTC,-,TRBJ1-2,TRBV15,TRBD1
CASSPQRGAYPYEQYF,TGTGCCAGCAGCCCTCAGCGGGGGGCGTACCCCTACGAGCAGTACTTC,many,TRBJ2-7,TRBV14,TRBD2
CASSEAGLAGETQYF,TGTGCCAGCAGTGAAGCGGGACTAGCGGGAGAGACCCAGTACTTC,few,TRBJ2-5,TRBV25-1,TRBD2
CASSLGGPQQGVGYNEQFF,TGTGCCAGCAGCTTAGGGGGTCCCCAACAGGGGGTGGGCTACAATGAGCAGTTCTTC,many,TRBJ2-1,TRBV7-6,TRBD1
CASSAVGLMQEKLFF,TGTGCCAGCAGTGCCGTCGGGTTAATGCAAGAAAAACTGTTTTTT,many,TRBJ1-4,TRBV6-1,-
CSVASGSIDEQFF,TGCAGCGTTGCAAGCGGGAGTATTGATGAGCAGTTCTTC,-,TRBJ2-1,TRBV29-1,TRBD2
CASSPARGASTDTQYF,TGTGCCAGCAGCCCGGCACGGGGGGCTAGCACAGATACGCAGTATTTT,few,TRBJ2-3,TRBV7-9,-
CASSYTTGEPGDTQYF,TGTGCCAGCAGTTACACTACGGGAGAACCAGGAGATACGCAGTATTTT,many,TRBJ2-3,TRBV6-2/TRBV6-3,-
CASRGWSNEQFF,TGTGCCAGCCGGGGCTGGAGTAATGAGCAGTTCTTC,many,TRBJ2-1,TRBV6-1,-
CASSPSPKTSGNTIYF,TGTGCCAGCAGTCCGTCCCCGAAAACCTCTGGAAACACCATATATTTT,-,TRBJ1-3,TRBV5-6,-
CASSFAGSREQYF,TGTGCCAGCAGCTTCGCAGGGTCGCGCGAGCAGTACTTC,-,TRBJ2-7,TRBV7-9,-
CASSPDGTGANVLTF,TGTGCCAGCAGCCCAGATGGCACTGGGGCCAACGTCCTGACTTTC,many,TRBJ2-6,TRBV7-6,-
CSAKEVYGYTF,TGCAGTGCTAAGGAAGTCTATGGCTACACCTTC,few,TRBJ1-2,TRBV20-1,-
CASSLGESQYF,TGTGCCAGCAGCCTGGGGGAGTCCCAGTACTTC,-,TRBJ2-5,TRBV14,-
CASGFRGNYEQYF,TGTGCCAGCGGTTTCAGGGGGAACTACGAGCAGTACTTC,-,TRBJ2-7,TRBV6-6,TRBD1
CASSLKGTQETQYF,TGTGCCAGCAGTTTAAAGGGGACACAAGAGACCCAGTACTTC,-,TRBJ2-5,TRBV12-3/TRBV12-4,-
CASRKGDRYEKLFF,TGTGCCAGCAGAAAAGGAGACCGATACGAAAAACTGTTTTTT,-,TRBJ1-4,TRBV6-2/TRBV6-3,-
CSASDSYSGNTIYF,TGCAGTGCTTCCGACTCCTACTCTGGAAACACCATATATTTT,few,TRBJ1-3,TRBV20-1,-
CASSFYSGINEQYF,TGTGCCAGCAGCTTCTATAGCGGGATTAACGAGCAGTACTTC,few,TRBJ2-7,TRBV7-2,TRBD2
CASSSLGNQETQYF,TGTGCCAGCAGCTCCCTAGGAAATCAAGAGACCCAGTACTTC,-,TRBJ2-5,TRBV28,-
CASSKNRVTDTQYF,TGTGCCAGCAGTAAGAACCGGGTCACAGATACGCAGTATTTT,-,TRBJ2-3,TRBV2,-
CASSLEGGRPQHF,TGTGCCAGCAGCTTAGAGGGGGGTCGGCCCCAGCATTTT,many,TRBJ1-5,TRBV7-2,-
CASSFGGVSEKLFF,TGTGCCAGCAGCTTTGGAGGGGTTTCTGAAAAACTGTTTTTT,many,TRBJ1-4,TRBV7-6,-
CSARQPGMNTEAFF,TGCAGTGCTAGACAACCGGGGATGAACACTGAAGCTTTCTTT,few,TRBJ1-1,TRBV20-1,-
CASSLRELYNEQFF,TGTGCCAGCAGCTTGCGGGAGCTCTACAATGAGCAGTTCTTC,many,TRBJ2-1,TRBV5-6,-
CATSKGSHNQPQHF,TGTGCCACCAGCAAGGGATCACACAATCAGCCCCAGCATTTT,-,TRBJ1-5,TRBV15,-
CASSQIYEKLFF,TGCGCCAGCAGCCAAATTTATGAAAAACTGTTTTTT,many,TRBJ1-4,TRBV4-1,-
CASTLDGSAYEQYF,TGTGCCAGCACCCTGGACGGGAGCGCCTACGAGCAGTACTTC,few,TRBJ2-7,TRBV7-9,-
CSARDAAGGPGETQYF,TGCAGTGCTAGAGATGCAGCGGGGGGGCCCGGGGAGACCCAGTACTTC,few,TRBJ2-5,TRBV20-1,TRBD2
CASTDGSTYTGELFF,TGTGCCAGCACCGACGGGTCCACGTACACCGGGGAGCTGTTTTTT,few,TRBJ2-2,TRBV6-2/TRBV6-3,-
CASSSVRGRGHYEQYF,TGTGCCAGCAGCTCAGTCAGGGGGAGAGGGCATTACGAGCAGTACTTC,many,TRBJ2-7,TRBV7-2,TRBD1